The T cell receptor beta chain described here comes from a study of spatial heterogeneity in lung cancer. Study-level background: Every unique TCR and UMI combination, on average, appeared more than ten times in raw reads.

Every TCR cDNA molecule bore a unique molecular identifier. TCRdb reprocessed the 5' RACE reads with MiXCR, giving one entry per CDR3 protein. Counted here are tens of thousands of distinct CDR3 sequences, 6.5% to 8% occurring once; the ten biggest clones make up roughly 13%. This clonotype was detected only a few times. Time point indicated: sample taken at primary tumor resection. The approximately 72 donors had untreated early-stage non-small cell lung cancer. Without sorting, whole RNA was sequenced from tumor, nontumor lung or frozen PBMC. V shed 3 bases and J 4 bases; nucleotides not matched to a gene: 8. Germline values: CDR1 MNHEY, CDR2 SMNVEV (reference sequence). This CDR3 is 16 amino acids long.

The sequence was obtained from a male donor with early-stage non-small cell lung cancer. The specimen was PBMCs, collected at surgery. V gene TRBV27 combines with J gene TRBJ2-7; 11 bases fit TRBD1. CDR3 amino acids: CASSLSGQGASYEQYF. The CDR3 DNA reads as TGTGCCAGCAGTTTGTCAGGACAGGGGGCGAGTTACGAGCAGTACTTC.